Only a few counts were recorded for the clone carrying this T cell receptor beta chain. Its matching antigen is unknown. This record belongs to a study of regulatory T cells in long-lasting Graves disease. Study-level background: It was over 5 years of antithyroid drugs, with positive TSH receptor antibodies, that meant persistent Graves' disease. Study-wide results and caveats: When disease was persistent, TRBV28, TRBJ1-2 and TRBJ2-5 were the favored segments.

Germline V gene data show CDR1 as LNHDA and CDR2 as SQIVND (reference sequence). The CDR3 length is 13 residues. After removal of 5 bases from V and 7 bases from J, the junction contained 8 bases not matched to a gene. The sample's time point: persistent/refractory GD, antithyroid drugs over 5 years with positive TRAb. PBMC RNA was the source of the TCR library. Xi'an, China, was home to the endocrinology department that provided patients. iRepertoire HTBI primers and Arm-PCR of CDR3 regions built TCR beta libraries. From the multiplex PCR reads, TCRdb called clonotypes with MiXCR, one entry per CDR3 protein. The repertoire holds 400,000 to 500,000 distinct CDR3 sequences, with around 20% as singletons.

Sequenced material: peripheral blood mononuclear cells (PBMCs), taken when the disease was refractory, from a patient treated with antithyroid drugs. The J gene is TRBJ2-7, the V gene TRBV19; 7 nucleotides align to TRBD1. The TCR originated in a female donor with Graves disease. CDR3 sequence: CASSDTGAGEQYF. CDR3 bases: TGTGCCAGTAGTGACACAGGGGCCGGTGAGCAGTACTTC.